This T cell receptor beta chain was identified during a study of blood T cell repertoires in COVID-19. Study-wide background: Italy, Spain and the United States were the sources of the convalescent and acute COVID-19 samples.

Sequenced by immunoSEQ multiplex PCR; TCRdb stores in-frame clones only, minus some. The table lists about 50,000 clones, 70% to 85% of them singletons. Sequencing was done on a sample of peripheral blood. The receptor comes from a man in his sixties with acute or convalescent COVID-19.

The CDR3 loop is CSVDRVTSEAFF. CDR3 nucleotide sequence: TGCAGCGTTGACAGGGTGACCTCTGAAGCTTTCTTT. This rearrangement joins TRBV29-1 to TRBJ1-1; possible D gene TRBD1, 5 bases. V lost 3 bases to trimming and J lost 6 bases, with 11 bases between them. Germline CDR1 and CDR2: SQVTM and ANQGSEA. CDR3 length equals 12 residues.